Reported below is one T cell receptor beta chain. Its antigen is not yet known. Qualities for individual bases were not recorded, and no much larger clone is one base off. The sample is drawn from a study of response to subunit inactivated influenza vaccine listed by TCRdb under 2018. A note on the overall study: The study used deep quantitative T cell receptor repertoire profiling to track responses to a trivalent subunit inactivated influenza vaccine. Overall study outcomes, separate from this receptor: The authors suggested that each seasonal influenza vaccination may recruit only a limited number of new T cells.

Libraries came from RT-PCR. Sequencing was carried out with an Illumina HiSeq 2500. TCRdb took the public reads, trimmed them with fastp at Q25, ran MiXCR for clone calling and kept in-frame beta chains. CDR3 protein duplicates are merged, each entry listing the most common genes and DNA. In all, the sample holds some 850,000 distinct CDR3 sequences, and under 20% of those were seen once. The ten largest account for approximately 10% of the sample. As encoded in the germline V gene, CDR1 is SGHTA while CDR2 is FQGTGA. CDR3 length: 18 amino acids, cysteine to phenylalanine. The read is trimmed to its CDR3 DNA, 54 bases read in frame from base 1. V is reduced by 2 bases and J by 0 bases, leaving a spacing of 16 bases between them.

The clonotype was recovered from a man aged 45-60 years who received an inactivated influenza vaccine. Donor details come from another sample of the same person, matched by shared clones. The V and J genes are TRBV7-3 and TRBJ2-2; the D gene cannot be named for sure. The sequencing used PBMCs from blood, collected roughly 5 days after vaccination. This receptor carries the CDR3 CASSLFSVRSANTGELFF. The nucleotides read TGTGCCAGCAGCTTATTTTCGGTTCGGTCAGCGAACACCGGGGAGCTGTTTTTT.